This TCR beta chain was obtained from a study of blood T cell repertoires in COVID-19. Study information: The cDNA or gDNA used as material had been derived from T cells, B-cell-depleted T cells, or PBMCs.

Trimming took 5 bases from V and 4 from J; bases not matched to a gene: 10. CDR3 length equals 16 residues. Germline lookup yields CDR1 SGHTA and CDR2 FQGTGA. Per the original data handling: Cell counts per sample came from amplifying reference gene primers. Some clones are missing from TCRdb's copy, which holds only in-frame ones; the method was immunoSEQ multiplex PCR. D and trimming were read from the DNA, whereas the V and J calls and clone size are those reported in that table. The sample holds some 170,000 clones, 60% to 80% seen once. Sequencing was carried out using peripheral blood. The gene calls are TRBV7-3 and TRBJ2-2, with 7 positions matching TRBD2. This clonotype was sampled from a man in his 70s with acute or convalescent COVID-19. CDR3 loop: CASSASSGGATGELFF. DNA for the CDR3: TGTGCCAGCAGCGCTTCTAGCGGAGGGGCCACCGGGGAGCTGTTTTTT. Together with reference TRBV7-3 and TRBJ2-2, the CDR3 gives the full variable domain: GAGVSQTPSNKVTEKGKYVELRCDPISGHTALYWYRQSLGQGPEFLIYFQGTGAADDSGLPNDRFFAVRPEGSVSTLKIQRTERGDSAVYLCASSASSGGATGELFFGEGSRLTVL.